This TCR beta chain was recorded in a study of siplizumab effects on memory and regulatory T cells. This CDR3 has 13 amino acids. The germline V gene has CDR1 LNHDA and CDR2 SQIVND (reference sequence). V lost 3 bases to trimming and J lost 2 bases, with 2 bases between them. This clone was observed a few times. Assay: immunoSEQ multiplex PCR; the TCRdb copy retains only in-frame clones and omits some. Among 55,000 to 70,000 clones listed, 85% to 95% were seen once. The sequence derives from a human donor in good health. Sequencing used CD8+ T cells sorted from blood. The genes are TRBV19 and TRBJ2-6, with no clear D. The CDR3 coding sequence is TGTGCCAGTAGTATTCCTGGGGCCAACGTCCTGACTTTC. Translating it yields CASSIPGANVLTF.